This T cell receptor beta chain was identified during a study of human T cells and chemical hapten exposure. Study-level information: Variation in per-sample TCR yields came mainly from small pooled library volume differences.

Time point specified: patch test 3, about 24 weeks after DPC sensitization. The treatment is: therapeutic diphenylcyclopropenone sensitization with weekly scalp DPC. Study-level points and caveats: Once DPC sensitization occurred, TCRs above 1 in 1000 frequency showed no change.

This clonotype has only a few counts. The antigen remains unidentified. From germline, CDR1 is SGHRS and CDR2 YFSETQ. This CDR3 comprises 13 residues. Trimming stripped 0 bases from V and 6 bases from J, with 8 bases between. Via MiXCR, TCRdb re-called the RACE reads, giving one row per CDR3 protein. The sample shows tens of thousands of distinct CDR3 sequences, over 10% of them seen only once. Sequencing was performed on whole blood, taken in connection with sensitization to the hapten diphenylcyclopropenone (DPC). The rearrangement uses TRBV5-1 and TRBJ2-3; D unresolved. The TCR comes from a woman aged 45-65 years with alopecia areata. Some clones in this sample may be carry-over from other donors' samples. This CDR3 reads CASSLGSVDTQYF. The CDR3 bases are TGCGCCAGCAGCTTGGGAAGCGTTGATACGCAGTATTTT.